The sequence of this T cell receptor (beta chain) was determined in a study of cytomegalovirus exposure and HLA in healthy donors. Study-level findings and limits: There were several of the most significant clusters that appeared linked to common viral pathogens in a later analysis.

Notes on this clone: Its antigen is undetermined.

The CDR3 runs 14 residues. V was trimmed by 2 bases and J by 9 bases, leaving 11 bases between them. The germline gives CDR1 MDHEN, CDR2 SYDVKM. The PCR had 60 Vbeta and 13 Jbeta primers. Using immunoSEQ multiplex PCR, the repertoire was profiled, and TCRdb retains in-frame clones only, with some absent. The repertoire holds under 200,000 clones, with about 12% as singletons. The specimen was PBMCs. The sequence came from a man over 45 in good health and CMV-seropositive. V usage is TRBV28 and J usage is TRBJ1-6; TRBD1 might be the D (6 bases). The CDR3 loop is CASSLRGARSPLHF. CDR3 sequence (DNA): TGTGCCAGCAGTTTACGGGGGGCCCGTTCACCCCTCCACTTT.